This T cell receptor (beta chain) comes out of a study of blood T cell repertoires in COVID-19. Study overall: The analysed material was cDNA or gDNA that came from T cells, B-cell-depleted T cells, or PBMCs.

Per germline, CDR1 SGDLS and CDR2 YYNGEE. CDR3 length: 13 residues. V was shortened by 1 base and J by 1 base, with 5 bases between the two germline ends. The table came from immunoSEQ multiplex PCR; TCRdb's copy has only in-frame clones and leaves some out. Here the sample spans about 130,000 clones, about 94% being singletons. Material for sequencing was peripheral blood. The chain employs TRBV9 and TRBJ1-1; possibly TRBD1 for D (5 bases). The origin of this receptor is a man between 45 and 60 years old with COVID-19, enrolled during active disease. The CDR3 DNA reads TGTGCCAGCAGCGTAACAGGGAACACTGAAGCTTTCTTT. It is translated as CASSVTGNTEAFF.